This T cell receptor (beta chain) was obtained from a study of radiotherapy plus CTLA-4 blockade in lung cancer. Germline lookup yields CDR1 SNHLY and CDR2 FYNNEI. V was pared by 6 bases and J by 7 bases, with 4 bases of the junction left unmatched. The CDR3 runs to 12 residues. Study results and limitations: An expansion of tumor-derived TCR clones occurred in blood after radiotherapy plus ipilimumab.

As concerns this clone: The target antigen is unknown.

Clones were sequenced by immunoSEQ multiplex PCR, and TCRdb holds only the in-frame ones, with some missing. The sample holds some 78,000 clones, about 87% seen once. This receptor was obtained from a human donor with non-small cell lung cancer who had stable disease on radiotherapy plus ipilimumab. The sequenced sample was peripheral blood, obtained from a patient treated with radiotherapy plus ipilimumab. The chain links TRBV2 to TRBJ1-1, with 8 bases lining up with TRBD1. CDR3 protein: CASRRQGNEAFF. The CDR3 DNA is TGTGCCAGCAGACGACAGGGGAATGAAGCTTTCTTT.